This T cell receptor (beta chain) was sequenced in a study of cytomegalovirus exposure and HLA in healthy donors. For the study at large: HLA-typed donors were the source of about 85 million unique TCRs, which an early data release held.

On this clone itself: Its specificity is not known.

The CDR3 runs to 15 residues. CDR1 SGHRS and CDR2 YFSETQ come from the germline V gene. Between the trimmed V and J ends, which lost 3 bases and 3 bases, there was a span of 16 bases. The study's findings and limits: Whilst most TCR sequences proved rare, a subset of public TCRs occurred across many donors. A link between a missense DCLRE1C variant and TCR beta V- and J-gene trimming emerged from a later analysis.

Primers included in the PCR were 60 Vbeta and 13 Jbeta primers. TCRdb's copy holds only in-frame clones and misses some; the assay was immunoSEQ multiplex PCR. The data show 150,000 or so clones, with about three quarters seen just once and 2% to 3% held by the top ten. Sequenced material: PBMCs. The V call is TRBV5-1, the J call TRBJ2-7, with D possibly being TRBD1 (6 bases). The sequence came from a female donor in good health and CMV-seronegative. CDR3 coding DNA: TGCGCCAGCAGCTCTACAGGGTTGGATATCTACGAGCAGTACTTC. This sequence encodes CASSSTGLDIYEQYF. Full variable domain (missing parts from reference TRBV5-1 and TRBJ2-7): KAGVTQTPRYLIKTRGQQVTLSCSPISGHRSVSWYQQTPGQGLQFLFEYFSETQRNKGNFPGRFSGRQFSNSRSEMNVSTLELGDSALYLCASSSTGLDIYEQYFGPGTRLTVT.